This record concerns one T cell receptor (beta chain) sequence. This sample was included in a study of control samples from healthy donors and cancer patients. The CDR3 consists of 13 residues. V was trimmed by 0 bases and J by 5 bases, leaving 8 bases between them. The V gene's germline CDR1 is GTSNPN and CDR2 SVGIG (reference sequence). Measured with immunoSEQ multiplex PCR; TCRdb has only the in-frame clones, and not every one. This repertoire shows some 160,000 clones, approximately 93% found once; its top ten account for around 8%. V usage is TRBV30 and J usage is TRBJ1-5; D remains unclear. The sample was blood. The TCR was taken from a woman between 40 and 55 years old in good health. The CDR3 DNA reads TGTGCCTGGAGTGTAGGTGGGGATCAGCCCCAGCATTTT. This gives the protein CAWSVGGDQPQHF.